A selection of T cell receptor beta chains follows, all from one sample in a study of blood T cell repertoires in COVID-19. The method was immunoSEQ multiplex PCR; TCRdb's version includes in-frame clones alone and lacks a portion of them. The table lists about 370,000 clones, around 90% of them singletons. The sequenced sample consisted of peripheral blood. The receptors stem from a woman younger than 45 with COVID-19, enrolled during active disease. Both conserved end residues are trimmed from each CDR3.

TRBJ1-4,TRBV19,ASSMGTGGLREKLF
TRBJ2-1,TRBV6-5,ASTPAGGYYNEQF
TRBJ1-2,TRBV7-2,AGKTGDYGYT
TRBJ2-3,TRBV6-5,ASSSPGQGDTQY
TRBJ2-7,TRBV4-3,ASSQDFGQKSEQY
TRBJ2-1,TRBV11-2,ASTRGGRNEQF
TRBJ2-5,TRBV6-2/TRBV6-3,ASSPLLGLAEETQY
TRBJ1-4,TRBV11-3,ASSRGTGLKTWTNEKLF
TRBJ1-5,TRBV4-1,ASSQGRGYQPQH
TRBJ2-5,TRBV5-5,ASSLNSGGGEETQY
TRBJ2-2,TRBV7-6,ASSLAEQGELF
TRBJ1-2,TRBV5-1,ASSSSGGARVGYT
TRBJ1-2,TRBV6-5,ASSYGTGGGYT
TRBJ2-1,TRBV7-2,ASSLASGRSEQF
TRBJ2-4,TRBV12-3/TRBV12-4,ASSPSGVNIQY
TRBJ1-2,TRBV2,ASSVPDRSPNYGYT
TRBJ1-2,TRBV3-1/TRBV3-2,ASSQAGYYGYT
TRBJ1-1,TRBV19,ASSMDRDTEAF
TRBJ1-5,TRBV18,ASSPPEFGKGSWWERGNQPQH
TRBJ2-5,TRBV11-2,ASSLDLLAGGETQY
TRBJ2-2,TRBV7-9,ASSLQGSVGELF
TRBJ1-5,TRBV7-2,ASSYEGTGNQPQH
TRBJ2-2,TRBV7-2,ASSFGGLTGELF
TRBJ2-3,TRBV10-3,AISALAGSTDTQY
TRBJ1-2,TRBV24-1,ATSERDSFGYT
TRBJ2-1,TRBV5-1,ASSSQGVTSNEQF
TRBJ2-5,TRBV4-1,ASSQDLGRVETQY